A selection of T cell receptor beta chains follows, all from one sample in a study of Ad26.COV2.S vaccination and SARS-CoV-2 variants. The repertoire was sequenced with immunoSEQ multiplex PCR; TCRdb's copy has only in-frame clones and lacks some. Altogether about 460,000 clones are present, around 89% being singletons, with the ten largest covering 1.5% to 2%. The specimen was peripheral blood, collected in a trial of Ad26.COV2.S vaccine versus placebo. All receptors derive from a person between 18 and 65 years old who received the Ad26.COV2.S COVID-19 vaccine or a placebo. CDR3s include the opening cysteine and the closing phenylalanine or tryptophan. The D gene is left open where the match is weak. Rows may omit the clone size; those that give it use once, few, many or a size class.

D	size	V	length	J	CDR3	DNA
NA	NA	TRBV7-9	14	TRBJ2-7	CASSFYSSSYEQYF	TGTGCCAGCAGCTTTTACTCTAGCTCCTACGAGCAGTACTTC
NA	NA	TRBV16	14	TRBJ1-1	CASSPQGTSTEAFF	TGTGCCAGCAGCCCCCAGGGGACCAGCACTGAAGCTTTCTTT
NA	NA	TRBV6-5	14	TRBJ2-7	CASSYHARPDEQYF	TGTGCCAGCAGTTACCACGCCAGGCCCGACGAGCAGTACTTC
TRBD2	NA	TRBV28	19	TRBJ2-3	CASSLGWRAGTSGPDTQYF	TGTGCCAGCAGTTTGGGGTGGAGAGCCGGGACTAGCGGGCCAGATACGCAGTATTTT
TRBD1	NA	TRBV29-1	14	TRBJ1-2	CSVGQYLANYGYTF	TGCAGCGTGGGACAGTACTTAGCTAACTATGGCTACACCTTC
NA	once	TRBV5-8	14	TRBJ1-4	CASSLAVGNEKLFF	TGTGCCAGCAGCTTGGCCGTGGGGAACGAAAAACTGTTTTTT
TRBD1	NA	TRBV5-6	14	TRBJ1-2	CASSRGTGDYGYTF	TGTGCCAGCAGCCGTGGGACAGGGGACTATGGCTACACCTTC
NA	NA	TRBV4-2	13	TRBJ1-2	CASSQGTDYGYTF	TGTGCCAGCAGCCAAGGGACAGACTATGGCTACACCTTC
NA	NA	TRBV5-4	13	TRBJ1-4	CASSLNIGEKLFF	TGTGCCAGCAGCTTGAACATAGGGGAAAAACTGTTTTTT
NA	once	TRBV4-3	18	TRBJ1-1	CASSQAPLWTSYVVLLFF	TGCGCCAGCAGCCAAGCGCCCCTGTGGACGAGCTACGTGGTATTGCTGTTCTTT
NA	NA	TRBV6-5	14	TRBJ1-5	CASSSMGRTFPQHF	TGTGCCAGCAGTTCAATGGGACGGACATTTCCCCAGCATTTT
NA	NA	TRBV29-1	13	TRBJ1-2	CSVEGTVNYGYTF	TGCAGCGTTGAAGGGACAGTTAACTATGGCTACACCTTC
NA	NA	TRBV7-3	15	TRBJ2-3	CASSLGGQNTDTQYF	TGTGCCAGCAGCTTAGGGGGGCAAAACACAGATACGCAGTATTTT
NA	NA	TRBV6-4	17	TRBJ2-5	CASSALDRQKPQETQYF	TGTGCCAGCAGTGCCCTTGACAGGCAGAAACCCCAAGAGACCCAGTACTTC
TRBD2	NA	TRBV13	17	TRBJ2-1	CASSLDGSGGVYNEQFF	TGTGCCAGCAGCTTAGATGGTAGCGGGGGGGTCTACAATGAGCAGTTCTTC
NA	NA	TRBV2	15	TRBJ2-5	CASRTLGRTQETQYF	TGTGCCAGCAGGACCTTGGGACGGACCCAAGAGACCCAGTACTTC
NA	NA	TRBV12-5	14	TRBJ2-1	CASGKTTILNEQFF	TGTGCTAGTGGGAAGACAACCATCTTGAATGAGCAGTTCTTC
NA	NA	TRBV2	10	TRBJ2-3	CATGTDTQYF	TGTGCCACAGGGACAGATACGCAGTATTTT
TRBD2	NA	TRBV2	15	TRBJ2-7	CASTLAGTSGYEQYF	TGTGCCAGCACCTTGGCAGGGACTAGCGGCTACGAGCAGTACTTC
NA	NA	TRBV14	16	TRBJ2-2	CASSQGYGVNTGELFF	TGTGCCAGCAGCCAAGGATACGGGGTAAACACCGGGGAGCTGTTTTTT
NA	NA	TRBV5-4	14	TRBJ2-5	CASSLPDRQETQYF	TGTGCCAGCAGCTTGCCGGATCGCCAAGAGACCCAGTACTTC
NA	NA	TRBV10-3	14	TRBJ1-1	CAIRGPGIRAEAFF	TGTGCCATCAGAGGCCCAGGGATTCGGGCTGAAGCTTTCTTT
NA	NA	TRBV5-4	13	TRBJ1-1	CASSLAQNTEAFF	TGTGCCAGCAGCTTAGCCCAGAACACTGAAGCTTTCTTT
NA	NA	TRBV19	14	TRBJ1-5	CASSPTGPVQPQHF	TGTGCCAGTAGTCCTACAGGGCCGGTACAGCCCCAGCATTTT
NA	NA	TRBV6-5	13	TRBJ1-2	CASARQGSYGYTF	TGTGCCAGCGCCCGGCAGGGGTCATATGGCTACACCTTC
NA	NA	TRBV5-1	14	TRBJ2-7	CASSLVRGVYEQYF	TGCGCCAGCAGCTTGGTCAGGGGGGTCTACGAGCAGTACTTC
NA	once	TRBV2	13	TRBJ1-1	CASRTRGYTEAFF	TGTGCCAGCAGAACCAGAGGGTACACTGAAGCTTTCTTT
NA	NA	TRBV5-1	16	TRBJ1-2	CASSLALATGPLGYTF	TGCGCCAGCAGCTTGGCTCTTGCAACAGGCCCCCTAGGCTACACCTTC
TRBD1	NA	TRBV27	15	TRBJ2-6	CASIPDRAGANVLTF	TGTGCCAGCATTCCTGACAGGGCTGGGGCCAACGTCCTGACTTTC
NA	NA	TRBV30	14	TRBJ2-7	CAWSVKGWGVEQYF	TGTGCCTGGAGTGTTAAGGGATGGGGGGTCGAGCAGTACTTC
TRBD1	NA	TRBV5-1	14	TRBJ2-7	CASSPTGSAYEQYF	TGCGCCAGCAGCCCGACAGGGTCCGCCTACGAGCAGTACTTC
NA	NA	TRBV20-1	11	TRBJ1-2	CSASPVIGYTF	TGCAGTGCTAGTCCCGTAATCGGCTACACCTTC
TRBD1	NA	TRBV5-1	16	TRBJ2-2	CASSYWTGGNTGELFF	TGCGCCAGCAGCTACTGGACAGGGGGCAACACCGGGGAGCTGTTTTTT
TRBD2	NA	TRBV15	17	TRBJ2-1	CATSRVPSSGGRNEQFF	TGTGCCACCAGCAGAGTCCCCTCTAGCGGGGGGAGGAATGAGCAGTTCTTC
NA	NA	TRBV3-1/TRBV3-2	15	TRBJ2-2	CASSHGQLNTGELFF	TGTGCCAGCAGTCATGGGCAGCTTAACACCGGGGAGCTGTTTTTT
TRBD2	NA	TRBV6-2/TRBV6-3	14	TRBJ2-7	CASSPLRGAYEQYF	TGTGCCAGCAGTCCCCTCCGGGGGGCCTACGAGCAGTACTTC
NA	NA	TRBV27	13	TRBJ1-3	CASSSNGQNTIYF	TGTGCCAGCAGTTCAAATGGACAGAACACCATATATTTT
TRBD1	NA	TRBV9	14	TRBJ2-1	CASSVLGQGSEQFF	TGTGCCAGCAGCGTACTGGGACAGGGATCTGAGCAGTTCTTC
TRBD2	NA	TRBV3-1/TRBV3-2	15	TRBJ2-2	CASSQAGGRHGELFF	TGTGCCAGCAGCCAAGCGGGGGGGAGGCACGGGGAGCTGTTTTTT
NA	NA	TRBV24-1	14	TRBJ1-4	CATSTGLPNEKLFF	TGTGCCACCAGTACGGGACTGCCTAATGAAAAACTGTTTTTT
NA	once	TRBV28	15	TRBJ2-1	CASSHLSKGMGEQFF	TGTGCCAGCAGTCATCTTTCGAAGGGTATGGGTGAGCAGTTCTTC
NA	NA	TRBV24-1	13	TRBJ2-5	CATSDGSEETQYF	TGTGCCACCAGTGATGGTTCAGAAGAGACCCAGTACTTC
NA	NA	TRBV6-5	14	TRBJ2-6	CASSSQGGANVLTF	TGTGCCAGCAGTTCCCAGGGTGGGGCCAACGTCCTGACTTTC
NA	NA	TRBV28	13	TRBJ1-1	CASSSGDSTEAFF	TGTGCCAGCAGTTCGGGGGATTCGACTGAAGCTTTCTTT
NA	NA	TRBV7-3	14	TRBJ2-1	CASSFRGNHNEQFF	TGTGCCAGCAGCTTTCGGGGGAACCACAATGAGCAGTTCTTC